The 20 T cell receptor beta chains below all came from one sample that was sequenced in a study of cytomegalovirus exposure and HLA in healthy donors. The PCR ran on 60 Vbeta and 13 Jbeta primers. Assay: immunoSEQ multiplex PCR; the TCRdb copy retains only in-frame clones and omits some. This sample yields some 200,000 clones, of which over 65% are seen a single time; 0.63% belongs to the top ten. The sequencing sample was made of PBMCs. These receptors were taken from a man aged 18 to 30 in good health and CMV-seronegative.

This clone was found a few times. The V and J genes are TRBV29-1 and TRBJ1-1; TRBD1 might be the D (5 bases). The CDR3 covers 14 residues. In germline, CDR1 is SQVTM, CDR2 ANQGSEA. Deletions cut 6 bases from V and 0 bases from J, with 14 bases between. CDR3 in DNA: TGCAGCGTCCGGTGGGGCAATTTGAACACTGAAGCTTTCTTT. Protein product: CSVRWGNLNTEAFF.

This chain connects TRBV4-1 to TRBJ1-5; D remains unclear. This CDR3 region has 15 residues. CDR1 is MGHRA, CDR2 YSYEKL, per germline. V was pared by 0 bases and J by 6 bases, with 12 bases between. CDR3 loop: CASSQDFAGFQPQHF. CDR3 nucleotides: TGCGCCAGCAGCCAAGATTTTGCAGGCTTTCAGCCCCAGCATTTT.

This chain uses TRBV11-2 with TRBJ2-1, with TRBD2 matching over 9 bases. Per germline, CDR1 SGHAT and CDR2 FQNNGV. CDR3 length: 14 residues. The V and J ends lost 3 bases and 5 bases, in that order; junction bases with no gene match: 2. The CDR3 DNA follows: TGTGCCAGCAGCTTTTCTAGCGGGAACAATGAGCAGTTCTTC. This translates into CASSFSSGNNEQFF.

This clone was recorded only once. The chain is built from TRBV2 and TRBJ2-4, with TRBD1 matching over 12 bases. Germline trimming cut 6 bases from V and 7 bases from J; bases unmatched to any gene: 4. The CDR3 sequence is 14 residues long. Germline CDR1 and CDR2: SNHLY and FYNNEI. CDR3 protein: CASSGTGGINIQYF. In DNA form, the CDR3 reads TGTGCCAGCAGCGGGACAGGGGGCATTAACATTCAGTACTTC.

This clone showed up just once. This chain uses TRBV2 with TRBJ2-2; D call uncertain. The CDR3 sequence is 16 residues long. V lost 7 bases and J lost 0, with 15 bases in between. CDR1 is SNHLY and CDR2 is FYNNEI in the germline V gene. The CDR3 nucleotides read TGTGCCAGCAATAATCGGGTAGGCGCGAACACCGGGGAGCTGTTTTTT. Its translation: CASNNRVGANTGELFF.

The chain links TRBV7-8 to TRBJ2-3, with D maybe TRBD2 (6 bases). Germline CDR1 SGHVS, CDR2 FQNEAQ. The V end was cut by 5 bases, the J end by 4 bases, with 22 bases between. The CDR3 totals 17 residues. Here the CDR3 DNA reads TGTGCCAGCAGCCCGGGGCTGGATAGCGGTGGGGCAGATACGCAGTATTTT. This codes for CASSPGLDSGGADTQYF.

The chain recombines TRBV7-9 with TRBJ1-2; D is perhaps TRBD1 (6 bases). Germline CDR1 is SEHNR and CDR2 is FQNEAQ (reference sequence). There are 15 residues in the CDR3. V dropped 5 bases and J dropped 5 bases, with 18 bases sitting between them. CDR3 protein: CASSPIGTGQYGYTF. The CDR3 DNA reads as TGTGCCAGCAGCCCGATCGGAACAGGGCAGTATGGCTACACCTTC.

The chain links TRBV6-1 to TRBJ2-7; 8 nucleotides agree with TRBD1. The germline V gene encodes CDR1 MNHNS and CDR2 SASEGT. V trimming: 6 bases; J trimming: 2 bases; junction bases outside the gene matches: 6. This CDR3 contains 14 residues. CDR3 DNA: TGTGCCAGCAGGGGACAGGTAGGCGCCTACGAGCAGTACTTC. It yields the protein CASRGQVGAYEQYF.

The chain is built from TRBV18 and TRBJ1-3; D not certain. Germline CDR1 KGHSH, CDR2 LQKENI. Trimming stripped 6 bases from V and 2 bases from J, with 20 bases between. The CDR3 totals 17 residues. The DNA for the CDR3 is TGTGCCAGCTCTCCGTACTGGGGAAGCGGGCCTGGAAACACCATATATTTT. The encoded protein is CASSPYWGSGPGNTIYF.

The chain carries TRBV4-1 and TRBJ2-3; D gene uncertain. Between the trimmed V and J ends, which lost 4 bases and 2 bases, there was a span of 13 bases. The CDR3 has 15 amino acids. CDR1 and CDR2 (germline): MGHRA, YSYEKL. Here the CDR3 DNA reads TGCGCCAGCAGCCTAGTCTCGGTTACCACAGATACGCAGTATTTT. This gives the protein CASSLVSVTTDTQYF.

This clone occurred a few times. The V call is TRBV6-5, the J call TRBJ1-6, with 7 bases aligning to TRBD1. Trimming cost V 4 bases and J 4 bases; bases outside gene matches: 7. CDR3 length equals 16 residues. Germline loops: CDR1 MNHEY, CDR2 SVGAGI. The DNA of the CDR3 is TGTGCCAGCAGTTTTACCAGGGGGGATTATAATTCACCCCTCCACTTT. This codes for CASSFTRGDYNSPLHF.

V and J are TRBV10-1 and TRBJ2-7; no clear D gene. This CDR3 region has 13 residues. Trimming stripped 0 bases from V and 3 bases from J, with 6 bases between. Germline CDR1 and CDR2: WNHNN and SYGVQD (reference sequence). The CDR3 loop reads CASSESGVYEQYF. Here the CDR3 DNA reads TGCGCCAGCAGTGAGTCCGGAGTCTACGAGCAGTACTTC.

The V call is TRBV15, the J call TRBJ2-5; no clear D. The CDR3 spans 14 residues. Germline V gene sequence: CDR1 LNHNV, CDR2 YYDKDF (reference sequence). The V and J ends lost 0 bases and 2 bases respectively, with 7 bases between them. The CDR3 here is CATSREGLQETQYF. Written as DNA, the CDR3 is TGTGCCACCAGCAGAGAGGGCCTTCAAGAGACCCAGTACTTC.

CDR3 DNA: TGCGCCAGCAGCCAAGAAGGGAGACTAGGGGGCTACACCTTC. This translates into CASSQEGRLGGYTF. This chain links TRBV4-1 with TRBJ1-2, with D uncertain. CDR1 MGHRA and CDR2 YSYEKL come from the germline V gene. Trimming removed 0 bases from V and 8 bases from J, with 13 bases in between. The CDR3 is 14 residues long.

The chain joins TRBV2 to TRBJ2-3; 7 bases line up with TRBD2. Germline-derived CDR1 and CDR2 are SNHLY and FYNNEI. J was trimmed by 0 bases and V by 6 bases; bases with no gene match: 6. The CDR3 is made up of 15 amino acids. The CDR3 bases are TGTGCCAGCAGCTCACTAGCGCCGAGCACAGATACGCAGTATTTT. Protein: CASSSLAPSTDTQYF.

The CDR3 nucleotides are TGTGCCAGTGGGAACAGGGCGAACACTGAAGCTTTCTTT. It encodes CASGNRANTEAFF. V and J are TRBV7-6 and TRBJ1-1; weak D call: TRBD1 (6 bases). The CDR3 runs 13 residues. V gave up 9 bases and J gave up 1 base, with 12 bases separating them. Germline V CDR1 and CDR2: SGHVS, FNYEAQ.

The chain uses TRBV9 and TRBJ1-2; TRBD1 is a possible D gene (6 bases). This CDR3 is built from 13 residues. Per the germline V gene, CDR1 is SGDLS and CDR2 is YYNGEE. The ends were cut back, 4 bases at V and 4 bases at J, with 11 bases in the middle. In DNA form, the CDR3 reads TGTGCCAGCAGCTTGGGACAAACCTATGGCTACACCTTC. This gives the protein CASSLGQTYGYTF.

This clone appeared once. This chain joins TRBV7-2 and TRBJ2-2; no definite D call. Germline-derived CDR1 and CDR2 are SGHTA and FQGNSA. V was trimmed by 3 bases and J by 4 bases, leaving 6 bases between them. The CDR3 is 13 amino acids. Here the CDR3 reads CASSFRGTGELFF. DNA for the CDR3: TGTGCCAGCAGCTTTCGAGGCACCGGGGAGCTGTTTTTT.

The rearrangement uses TRBV10-2 and TRBJ1-2, with 8 bases matching TRBD1. The V segment lost 6 bases and the J segment 5 bases; nucleotides outside the gene matches: 8. The CDR3 length is 14 residues. Germline V gives CDR1 WSHSY, CDR2 SAAADI. DNA for the CDR3: TGCGCCAGCAGGGAAGGACAGGGAGGGTATGGCTACACCTTC. Translating gives CASREGQGGYGYTF.

This sequence joins TRBV23-1 and TRBJ2-2; TRBD1 might be the D (5 bases). TRBV23-1 falls under the ORF class, with uncertain function. This CDR3 has 16 amino acids. Trimming removed 8 bases at V and 5 bases at J, with 21 bases between. The CDR3 region has the DNA TGCGCCAGCCCTAAGATCGACAGACGCCGGACCGGGGAGCTGTTTTTT. Protein product: CASPKIDRRRTGELFF.